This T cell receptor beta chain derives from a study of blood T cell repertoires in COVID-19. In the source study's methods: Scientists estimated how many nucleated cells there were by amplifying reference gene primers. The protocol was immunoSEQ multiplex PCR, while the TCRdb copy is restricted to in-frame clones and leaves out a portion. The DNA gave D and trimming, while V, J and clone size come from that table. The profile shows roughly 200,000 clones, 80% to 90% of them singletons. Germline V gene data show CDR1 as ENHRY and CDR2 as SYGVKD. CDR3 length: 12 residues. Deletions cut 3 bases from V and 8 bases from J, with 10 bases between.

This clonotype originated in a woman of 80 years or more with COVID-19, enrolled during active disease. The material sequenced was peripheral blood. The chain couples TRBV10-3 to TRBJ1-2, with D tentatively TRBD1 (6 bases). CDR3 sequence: CAISDDRSGYTF. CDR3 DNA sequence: TGTGCCATCAGTGACGACAGGTCCGGCTACACCTTC.